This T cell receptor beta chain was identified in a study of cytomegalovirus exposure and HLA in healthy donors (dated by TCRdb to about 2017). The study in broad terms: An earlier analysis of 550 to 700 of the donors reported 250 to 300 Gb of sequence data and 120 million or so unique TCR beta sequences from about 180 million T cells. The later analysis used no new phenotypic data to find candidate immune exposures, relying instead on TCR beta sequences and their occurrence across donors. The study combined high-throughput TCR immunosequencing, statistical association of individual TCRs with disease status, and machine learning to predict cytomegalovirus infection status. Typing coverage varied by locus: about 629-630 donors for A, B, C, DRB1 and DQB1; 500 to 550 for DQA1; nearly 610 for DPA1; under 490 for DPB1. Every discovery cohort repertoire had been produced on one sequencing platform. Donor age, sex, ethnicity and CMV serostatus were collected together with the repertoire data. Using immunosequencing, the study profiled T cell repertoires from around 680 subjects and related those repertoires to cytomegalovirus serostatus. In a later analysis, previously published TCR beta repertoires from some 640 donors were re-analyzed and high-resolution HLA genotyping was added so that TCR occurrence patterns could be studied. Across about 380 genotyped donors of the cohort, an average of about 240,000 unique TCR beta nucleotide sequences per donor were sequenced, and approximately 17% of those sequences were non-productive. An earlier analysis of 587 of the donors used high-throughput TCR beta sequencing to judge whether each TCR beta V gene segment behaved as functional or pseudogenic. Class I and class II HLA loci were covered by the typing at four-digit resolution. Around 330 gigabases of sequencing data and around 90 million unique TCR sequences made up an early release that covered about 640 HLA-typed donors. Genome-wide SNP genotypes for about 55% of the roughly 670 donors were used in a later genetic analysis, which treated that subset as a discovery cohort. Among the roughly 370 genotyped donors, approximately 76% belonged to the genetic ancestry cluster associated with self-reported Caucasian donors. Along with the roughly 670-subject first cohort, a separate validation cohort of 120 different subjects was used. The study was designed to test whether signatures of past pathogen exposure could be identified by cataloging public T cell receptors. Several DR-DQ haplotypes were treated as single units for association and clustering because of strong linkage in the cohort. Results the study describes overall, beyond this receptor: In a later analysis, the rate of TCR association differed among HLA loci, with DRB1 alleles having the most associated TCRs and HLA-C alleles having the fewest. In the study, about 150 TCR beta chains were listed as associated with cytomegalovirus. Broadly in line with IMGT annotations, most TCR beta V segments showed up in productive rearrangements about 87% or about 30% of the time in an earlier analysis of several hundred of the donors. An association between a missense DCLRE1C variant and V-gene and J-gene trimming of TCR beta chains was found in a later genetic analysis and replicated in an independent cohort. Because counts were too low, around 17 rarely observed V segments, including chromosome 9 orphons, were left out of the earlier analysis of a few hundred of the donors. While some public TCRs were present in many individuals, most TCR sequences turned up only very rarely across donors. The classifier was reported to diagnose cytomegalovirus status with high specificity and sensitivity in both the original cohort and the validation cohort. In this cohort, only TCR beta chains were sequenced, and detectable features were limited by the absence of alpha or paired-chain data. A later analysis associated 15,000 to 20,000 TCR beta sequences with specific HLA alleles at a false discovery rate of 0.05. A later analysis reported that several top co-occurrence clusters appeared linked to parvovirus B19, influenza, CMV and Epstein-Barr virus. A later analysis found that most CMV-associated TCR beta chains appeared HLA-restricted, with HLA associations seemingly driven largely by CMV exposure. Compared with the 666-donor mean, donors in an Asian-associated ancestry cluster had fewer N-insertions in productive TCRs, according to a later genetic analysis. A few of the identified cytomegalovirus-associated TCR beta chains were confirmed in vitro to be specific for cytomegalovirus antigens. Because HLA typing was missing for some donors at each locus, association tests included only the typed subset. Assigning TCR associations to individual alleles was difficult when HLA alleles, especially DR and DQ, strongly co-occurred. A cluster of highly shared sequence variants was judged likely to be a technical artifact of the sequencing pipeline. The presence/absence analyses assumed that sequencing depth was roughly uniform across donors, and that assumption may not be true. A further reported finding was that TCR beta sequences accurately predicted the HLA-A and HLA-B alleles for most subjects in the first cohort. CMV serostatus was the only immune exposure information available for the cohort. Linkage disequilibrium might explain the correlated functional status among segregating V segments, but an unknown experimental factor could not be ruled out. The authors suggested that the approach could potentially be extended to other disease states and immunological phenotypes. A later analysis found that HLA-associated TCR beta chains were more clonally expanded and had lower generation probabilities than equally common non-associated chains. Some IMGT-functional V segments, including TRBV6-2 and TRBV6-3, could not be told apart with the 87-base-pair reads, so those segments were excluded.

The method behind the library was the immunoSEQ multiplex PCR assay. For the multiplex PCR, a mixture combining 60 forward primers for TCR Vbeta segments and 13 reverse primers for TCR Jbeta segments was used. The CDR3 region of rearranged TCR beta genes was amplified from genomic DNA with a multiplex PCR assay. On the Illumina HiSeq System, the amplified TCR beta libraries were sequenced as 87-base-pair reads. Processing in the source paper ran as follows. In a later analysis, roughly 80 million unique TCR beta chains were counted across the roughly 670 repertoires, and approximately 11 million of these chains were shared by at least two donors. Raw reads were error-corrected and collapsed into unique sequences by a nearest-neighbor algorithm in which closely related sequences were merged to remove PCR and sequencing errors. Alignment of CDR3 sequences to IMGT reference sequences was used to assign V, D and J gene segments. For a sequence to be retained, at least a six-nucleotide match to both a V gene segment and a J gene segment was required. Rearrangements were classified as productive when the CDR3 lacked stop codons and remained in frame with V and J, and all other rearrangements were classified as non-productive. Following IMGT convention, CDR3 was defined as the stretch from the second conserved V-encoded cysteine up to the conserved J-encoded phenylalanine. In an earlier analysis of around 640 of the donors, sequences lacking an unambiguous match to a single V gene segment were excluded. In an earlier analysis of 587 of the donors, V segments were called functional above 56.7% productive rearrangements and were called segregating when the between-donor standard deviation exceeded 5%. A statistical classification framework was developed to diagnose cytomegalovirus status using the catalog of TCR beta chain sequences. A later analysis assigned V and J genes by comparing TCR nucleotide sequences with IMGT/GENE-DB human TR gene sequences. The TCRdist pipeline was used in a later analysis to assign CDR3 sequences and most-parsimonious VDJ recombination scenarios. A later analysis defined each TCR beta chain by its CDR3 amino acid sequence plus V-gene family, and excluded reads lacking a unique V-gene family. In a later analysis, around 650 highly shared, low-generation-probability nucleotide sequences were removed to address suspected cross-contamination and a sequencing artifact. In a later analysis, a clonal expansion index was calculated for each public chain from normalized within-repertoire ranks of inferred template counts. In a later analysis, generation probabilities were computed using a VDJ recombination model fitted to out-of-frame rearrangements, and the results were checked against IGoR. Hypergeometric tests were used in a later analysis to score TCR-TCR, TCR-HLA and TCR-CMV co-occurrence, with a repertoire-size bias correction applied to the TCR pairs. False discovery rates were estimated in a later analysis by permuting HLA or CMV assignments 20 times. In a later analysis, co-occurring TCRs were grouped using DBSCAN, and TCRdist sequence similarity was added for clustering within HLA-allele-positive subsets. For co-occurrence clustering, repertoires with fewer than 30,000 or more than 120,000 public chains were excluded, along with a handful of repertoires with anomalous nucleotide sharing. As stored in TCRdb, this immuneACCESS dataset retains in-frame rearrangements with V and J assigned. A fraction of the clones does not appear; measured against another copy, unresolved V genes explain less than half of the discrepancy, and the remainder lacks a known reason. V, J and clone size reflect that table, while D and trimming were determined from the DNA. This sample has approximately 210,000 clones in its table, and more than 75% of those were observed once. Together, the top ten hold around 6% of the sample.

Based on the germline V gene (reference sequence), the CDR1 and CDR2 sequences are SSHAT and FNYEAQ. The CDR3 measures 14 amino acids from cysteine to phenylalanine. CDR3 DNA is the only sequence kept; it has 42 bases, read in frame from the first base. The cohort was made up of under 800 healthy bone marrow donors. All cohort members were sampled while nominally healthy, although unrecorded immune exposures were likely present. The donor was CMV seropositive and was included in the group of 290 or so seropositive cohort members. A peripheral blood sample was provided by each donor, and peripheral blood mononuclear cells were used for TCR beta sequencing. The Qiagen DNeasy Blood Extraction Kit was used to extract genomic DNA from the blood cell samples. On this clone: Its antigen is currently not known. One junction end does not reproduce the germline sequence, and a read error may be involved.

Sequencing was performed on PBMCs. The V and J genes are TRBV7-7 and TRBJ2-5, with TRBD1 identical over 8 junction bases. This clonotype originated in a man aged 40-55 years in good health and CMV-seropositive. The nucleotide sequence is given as TGTGCTAGCAGCTCCACAGGGGGGCGAGAGACCCAGTACTTC. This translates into CASSSTGGRETQYF.